This T cell receptor beta chain came from a study of blood T cell repertoires in COVID-19. The method was immunoSEQ multiplex PCR; TCRdb's version includes in-frame clones alone and lacks a portion of them. Of 450,000 to 500,000 clones listed, approximately 85% are singletons. Sequences were obtained from peripheral blood. This TCR derives from a human donor in a cohort sampled during active COVID-19.

CDR3 bases: TGTGCCAGTAGTATAATAGGAGGGGAAGCTTTCTTT. Translating it yields CASSIIGGEAFF. The V and J genes are TRBV19 and TRBJ1-1; D unclear. The CDR3 sequence is 12 residues long. Germline V gene sequence: CDR1 LNHDA, CDR2 SQIVND (reference sequence). Deletions cut 2 bases from V and 8 bases from J, with 9 bases between.